This TCR beta chain appears in the sequencing data of a study of cytomegalovirus exposure and HLA in healthy donors. Primers: 60 Vbeta forward and 13 Jbeta reverse. The repertoire was sequenced with immunoSEQ multiplex PCR; TCRdb's copy has only in-frame clones and lacks some. The data contain some 120,000 clones, around a tenth of them singletons. Healthy bone marrow donors made up the donor group. Per the germline V gene, CDR1 is KGHSH and CDR2 is LQKENI. This CDR3 contains 14 residues. The germline V and J ends were trimmed by 5 bases and 1 base, with 11 bases remaining between them. Concerning this clone: The target antigen is unknown.

Study conclusions and caveats: The later analysis indicated that the majority of CMV-associated TCR beta chains appeared HLA-restricted. Cytomegalovirus-associated status was assigned to some 180 TCR beta chains.

This receptor was taken from a man aged 30-40 years in good health and CMV-seronegative. The chain recombines TRBV18 with TRBJ1-1; D is perhaps TRBD1 (5 bases). Sequenced: PBMCs. The CDR3 here is CASSATDTNTEAFF. The CDR3 nucleotides read TGTGCCAGCTCAGCGACGGACACGAACACTGAAGCTTTCTTT. Full variable domain (missing parts from reference TRBV18 and TRBJ1-1): NAGVMQNPRHLVRRRGQEARLRCSPMKGHSHVYWYRQLPEEGLKFMVYLQKENIIDESGMPKERFSAEFPKEGPSILRIQQVVRGDSAAYFCASSATDTNTEAFFGQGTRLTVV.